The rows below give T cell receptor beta chains drawn from one sample of a study of blood T cell repertoires in COVID-19. Some clones are missing from TCRdb's copy, which holds only in-frame ones; the method was immunoSEQ multiplex PCR. The data show some 88,000 clones, roughly 83% seen once. Sequencing was done on a sample of peripheral blood. The receptors derive from a human donor in a cohort sampled during active COVID-19. Both conserved end residues are part of each CDR3. A D gene is named only where the DNA matches it firmly. Clone size appears in some rows only: once, few, many, or a class for an expanded clone.

. . TRBJ1-4 TRBV4-1 TGCGCCAGCACTGGAGGGATTAATGAAAAACTGTTTTTT CASTGGINEKLFF
. TRBD1 TRBJ2-2 TRBV6-4 TGTGCCAGCAGTGTTTCCCCCGGGACAGGCGGGGAGCTGTTTTTT CASSVSPGTGGELFF
. TRBD1 TRBJ1-1 TRBV5-1 TGCGCCAGCAGCTTGGACTCTTACAGGGGGCCTCGCTCGTACACTGAAGCTTTCTTT CASSLDSYRGPRSYTEAFF
. . TRBJ1-2 TRBV7-9 TGTGCCAGCAGCTTAGCGTCAACAGGGATAGGTGGCTACACCTTC CASSLASTGIGGYTF
. . TRBJ2-6 TRBV7-8 TGTGCCAGCAGCCTTCAGGCGACTAACTCTGGGGCCAACGTCCTGACTTTC CASSLQATNSGANVLTF
. . TRBJ2-1 TRBV12-3/TRBV12-4 TGTGCCAGCAACGTCGGACAGTACAATGAGCAGTTCTTC CASNVGQYNEQFF
. TRBD1 TRBJ2-2 TRBV29-1 TGCAGCGTTGGGACAGGGAACACCGGGGAGCTGTTTTTT CSVGTGNTGELFF
. . TRBJ1-2 TRBV18 TGTGCCAGCGCCAAGGCGGTCTATGGCTACACCTTC CASAKAVYGYTF
once TRBD1 TRBJ2-1 TRBV19 TGTGCCAGTAGATTCCGGGACAGGGGCTACAATGAGCAGTTCTTC CASRFRDRGYNEQFF
few . TRBJ1-1 TRBV2 TGTGCCAGCAGTGAAAGGCAGGGGAACACTGAAGCTTTCTTT CASSERQGNTEAFF
. . TRBJ1-1 TRBV7-9 TGTGCCAGCAGCTTAGCGCATAGGGGCGCTGAAGCTTTCTTT CASSLAHRGAEAFF
. TRBD1 TRBJ2-7 TRBV19 TGTGCCAGTAGAAGGGACAGCCTGGGCGAGCAGTACTTC CASRRDSLGEQYF
. TRBD1 TRBJ1-2 TRBV5-6 TGTGCCAGCAGCGATGACAGGGGCCGCCGTGGCTACACCTTC CASSDDRGRRGYTF
. . TRBJ1-2 TRBV14 TGTGCCAGCAGCCAAGTAGCCAACTGGATGTATGGCTACACCTTC CASSQVANWMYGYTF
. . TRBJ2-3 TRBV11-1 TGTGCCAGCAGCTTAGATAGGACTGATACGCAGTATTTT CASSLDRTDTQYF
. . TRBJ1-2 TRBV21-1 TGTGCCAGCAGCAAGGGAGGACAGGGCAGTGGCTACACCTTC CASSKGGQGSGYTF
. TRBD2 TRBJ2-5 TRBV2 TGTGCCAGCAGCCCAGAGGGCGGGAGAGGGAAGACCCAGTACTTC CASSPEGGRGKTQYF
. . TRBJ2-5 TRBV28 TGTGCCAGCAGTTCACGGGGGGCAGAGACCCAGTACTTC CASSSRGAETQYF
. . TRBJ1-1 TRBV5-4 TGTGCCAGCACCATGGCTGTCAGGGGAGACACTGAAGCTTTCTTT CASTMAVRGDTEAFF
. TRBD2 TRBJ2-1 TRBV2 TGTGCCCGCGGGAGTTCCTACAATGAGCAGTTCTTC CARGSSYNEQFF
. TRBD2 TRBJ2-2 TRBV4-1 TGCGCCAGCAGCCAACTAGCGGGAGGAGAGGGCACCGGGGAGCTGTTTTTT CASSQLAGGEGTGELFF
. TRBD1 TRBJ1-2 TRBV5-4 TGTGCCAGCAGCTTAGGACAGGGCAGCTATGGCTACACCTTC CASSLGQGSYGYTF
once TRBD2 TRBJ2-3 TRBV18 TGTGCCAGCTCACCACTAGCGGGCCCTGTAAGCACAGATACGCAGTATTTT CASSPLAGPVSTDTQYF
. . TRBJ2-7 TRBV19 TGTGCCAGTAGTACCCCAGGGGCGCCCTACGAGCAGTACTTC CASSTPGAPYEQYF
few TRBD2 TRBJ2-7 TRBV5-1 TGCGCCAGCAGCCCCGCGGGGGATGCGGGCTCCTACGAGCAGTACTTC CASSPAGDAGSYEQYF